This is a list of T cell receptor beta chains from one sample in a study of T cells in Graves' hyperthyroidism and ophthalmopathy. TCRdb called the multiplex PCR reads again in MiXCR, with one record for every CDR3 protein. Among more than 40,000 distinct CDR3 sequences listed, more than 40% were seen once. The sequenced material came from peripheral blood or thyroid tissue (not recorded which). The receptors were sampled from a woman between 45 and 65 years old with Graves' hyperthyroidism. CDR3s include the opening cysteine and the closing phenylalanine or tryptophan. D genes are given only for firm matches. Clone size is shown for a subset of rows, as once, few, many or a class of expanded clone.

. 14 . TRBV7-9 CASSQDWRNSEAFF
. 14 many TRBV11-2 CASSLPLSTDTQYF
. 15 many TRBV18 CASSPTEGSNTEAFF
TRBD1 15 . TRBV20-1 CSGFPTRYRGGGYTF
. 11 . TRBV20-1 CSARGGGQQYF
TRBD2 15 many TRBV2 CASSRAGVRQETQYF
. 15 . TRBV15 CATSRDPGGRYEQYF
TRBD2 14 . TRBV15 CATSKAGDTGELFF
TRBD2 17 many TRBV28 CASSFPLAGEVRNEQYF
. 15 . TRBV7-8 CASSRIAQLEDVLTF
. 14 few TRBV7-8 CASSPVGASYEQYF
. 10 . TRBV29-1 CSVFGEKLFF
TRBD1 13 many TRBV7-8 CASSYDRGQPQHF
. 15 many TRBV12-3/TRBV12-4 CASSLAARNTGELFF
. 13 . TRBV7-6 CASSFRMSTEAFF
. 18 few TRBV7-2 CASSRAGTGARGGNTIYF
. 14 . TRBV6-6 CATSAGQTLYGYTF
TRBD1 15 . TRBV7-9 CASSFGQGVNQPQHF
. 22 . TRBV7-6 CASSFYICSAAQSDRGNQPQHF
TRBD1 15 many TRBV7-3 CASSLGTGPNEKLFF
TRBD1 19 . TRBV6-1 CASSPGTGGERFRRSPLHF
. 15 many TRBV10-3 CAISGAGRGTDTQYF
. 14 . TRBV10-2 CTSSLRDQTYEQYF
. 13 many TRBV7-9 CASSPTEGTGYTF
TRBD1 17 many TRBV5-1 CASREPGQGSGANVLTF
. 15 . TRBV28 CASSHYSGSQETQHF
TRBD2 18 many TRBV7-2 CASSPIGLAGGSTDTQYF
TRBD1 13 few TRBV10-3 CAISDGQGTEAFF